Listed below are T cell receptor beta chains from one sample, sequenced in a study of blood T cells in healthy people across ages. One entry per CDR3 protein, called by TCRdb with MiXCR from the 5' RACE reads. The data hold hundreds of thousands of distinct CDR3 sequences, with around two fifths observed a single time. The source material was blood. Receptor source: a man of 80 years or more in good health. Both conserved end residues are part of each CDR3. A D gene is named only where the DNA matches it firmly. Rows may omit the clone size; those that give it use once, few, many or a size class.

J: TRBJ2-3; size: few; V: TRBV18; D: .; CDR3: CASSPTAGPGSHTDTQYF; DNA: TGTGCCAGCTCCCCAACGGCCGGACCGGGGAGCCACACAGATACGCAGTATTTT
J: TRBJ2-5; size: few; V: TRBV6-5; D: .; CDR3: CASSDPQDTETQYF; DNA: TGTGCCAGCAGTGATCCCCAGGATACAGAGACCCAGTACTTC
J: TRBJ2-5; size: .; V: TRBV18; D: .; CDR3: CASSPPTGSGTQYF; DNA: TGTGCCAGCTCACCACCGACGGGGAGTGGGACCCAGTACTTC
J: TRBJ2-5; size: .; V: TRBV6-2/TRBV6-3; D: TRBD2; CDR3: CASSGGLASGETQYF; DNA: TGTGCCAGCAGTGGGGGACTAGCAAGCGGAGAGACCCAGTACTTC
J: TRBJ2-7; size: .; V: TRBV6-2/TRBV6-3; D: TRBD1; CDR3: CASTPRGTGRYEQYF; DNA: TGTGCCAGCACCCCGAGGGGGACAGGGCGCTACGAGCAGTACTTC
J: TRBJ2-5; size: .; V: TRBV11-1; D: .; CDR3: CASRLRGFNEQYF; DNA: TGTGCCAGCAGACTTAGAGGGTTCAATGAGCAGTACTTC
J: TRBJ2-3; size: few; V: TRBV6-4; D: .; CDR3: CASAPEFGTDTQYF; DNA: TGTGCCAGCGCCCCGGAGTTCGGCACAGATACGCAGTATTTT
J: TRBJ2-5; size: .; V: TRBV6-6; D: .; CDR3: CASSSGPNLGTQYF; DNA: TGTGCCAGCAGCTCCGGGCCCAACTTAGGGACCCAGTACTTC
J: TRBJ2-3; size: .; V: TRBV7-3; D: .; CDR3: CASSPSGLASTTDTQYF; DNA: TGTGCCAGCAGCCCCAGTGGTCTAGCGAGTACCACAGATACGCAGTATTTT
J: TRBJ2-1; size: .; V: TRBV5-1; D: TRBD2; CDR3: CASSLPTSGVANELFF; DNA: TGCGCCAGCAGCTTGCCAACTAGCGGGGTAGCGAATGAGCTGTTCTTC
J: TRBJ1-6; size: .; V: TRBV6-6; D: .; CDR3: CASSYEGSNSPLHF; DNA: TGTGCCAGCAGTTACGAGGGGTCTAATTCACCCCTCCACTTT
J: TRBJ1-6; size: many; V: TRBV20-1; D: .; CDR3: CSARGRSYNSPLHF; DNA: TGCAGTGCTAGGGGGAGGTCCTATAATTCACCCCTCCACTTT
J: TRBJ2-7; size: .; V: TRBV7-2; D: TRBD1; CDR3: CASSLRRTGGEGEQYF; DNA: TGTGCCAGCAGCTTAAGGCGGACAGGGGGCGAGGGCGAGCAGTACTTC
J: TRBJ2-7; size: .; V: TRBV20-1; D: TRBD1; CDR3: CSAGPRQGVANEQYF; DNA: TGCAGTGCTGGCCCCAGACAGGGGGTCGCGAACGAGCAGTACTTC
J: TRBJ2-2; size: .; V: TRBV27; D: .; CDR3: CASSPYSANTGELFF; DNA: TGTGCCAGCAGTCCTTATAGCGCGAACACCGGGGAGCTGTTTTTT
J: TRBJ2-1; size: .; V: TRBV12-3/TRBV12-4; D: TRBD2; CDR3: CASSDTSGRGNNEQFF; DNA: TGTGCCAGCAGCGATACTAGCGGGAGAGGGAACAATGAGCAGTTCTTC
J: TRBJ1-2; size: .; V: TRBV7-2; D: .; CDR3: CASSPSGGAGYGYTF; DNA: TGTGCCAGCAGCCCATCTGGGGGCGCCGGCTATGGCTACACCTTC
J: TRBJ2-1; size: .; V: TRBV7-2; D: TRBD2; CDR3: CASSSGASGGFEQFF; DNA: TGTGCCAGCAGCTCAGGGGCTAGCGGGGGGTTTGAGCAGTTCTTC
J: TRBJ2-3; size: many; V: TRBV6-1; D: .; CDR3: CASSEAGGLGNTQYF; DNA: TGTGCCAGCAGTGAAGCGGGGGGCCTCGGAAATACGCAGTATTTT
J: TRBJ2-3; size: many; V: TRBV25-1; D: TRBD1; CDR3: CASRSGQASGDTQYF; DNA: TGTGCCAGCCGTTCGGGACAGGCCTCCGGGGATACGCAGTATTTT
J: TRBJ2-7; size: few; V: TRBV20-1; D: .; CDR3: CSASPLEGDSYEQYF; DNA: TGCAGTGCTAGTCCCCTTGAGGGGGACTCCTACGAGCAGTACTTC
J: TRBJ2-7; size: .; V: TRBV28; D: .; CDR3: CASSTPGTAYNEQYF; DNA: TGTGCCAGCAGTACCCCCGGGACGGCTTACAATGAGCAGTACTTC
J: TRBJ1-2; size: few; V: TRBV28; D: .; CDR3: CASSPQGSVNYGYTF; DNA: TGTGCCAGCAGCCCTCAGGGGTCCGTAAACTATGGCTACACCTTC
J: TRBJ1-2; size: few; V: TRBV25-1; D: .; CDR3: CASSVSGDGGYTF; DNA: TGTGCCAGCAGTGTTTCAGGGGACGGCGGCTACACCTTC
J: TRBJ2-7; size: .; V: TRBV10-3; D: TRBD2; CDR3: CAISAAGWYEQYF; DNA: TGTGCCATCAGTGCAGCGGGATGGTACGAGCAGTACTTC
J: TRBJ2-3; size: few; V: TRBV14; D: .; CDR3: CASSQATPSTDTQYF; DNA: TGTGCCAGCAGCCAAGCGACACCAAGCACAGATACGCAGTATTTT
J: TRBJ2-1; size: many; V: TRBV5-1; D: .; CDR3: CASNPEGRSSYNEQFF; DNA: TGCGCCAGCAACCCGGAGGGACGAAGCTCCTACAATGAGCAGTTCTTC